One sample yielded the 10 T cell receptor beta chains listed below, sequenced in a study of blood T cell repertoires in COVID-19. Sequenced by immunoSEQ multiplex PCR; TCRdb stores in-frame clones only, minus some. The table has around 250,000 clones, 89% seen once. Sequencing input: peripheral blood. The receptors were gathered from a woman aged 40-49 years who had recovered from COVID-19.

The V call is TRBV12-5, the J call TRBJ2-3; TRBD2 matches at 11 bases. CDR1 is LGHNT and CDR2 is FRNRAP in the germline V gene. This CDR3 is built from 17 residues. Trimming removed 7 bases from V and 0 bases from J; junction bases left unmatched: 9. CDR3 in amino acids: CASVRLAGGSSTDTQYF. For the CDR3, the DNA is TGTGCTAGTGTTCGGCTAGCGGGAGGTTCTAGCACAGATACGCAGTATTTT.

The gene calls are TRBV5-1 and TRBJ2-5, with a weak D call TRBD1 (6 bases). Per the germline V gene, CDR1 is SGHRS and CDR2 is YFSETQ. The CDR3 extends over 15 amino acids. V was shortened by 0 bases and J by 5 bases, with 14 bases between the two germline ends. This chain's CDR3 is CASSLEGVKGETQYF. In DNA, the CDR3 is TGCGCCAGCAGCTTGGAGGGGGTCAAGGGGGAGACCCAGTACTTC.

Regarding this clone: Within the sample, other DNA sequences also encode this same CDR3. The chain recombines TRBV29-1 with TRBJ2-2; a possible D gene is TRBD1 (6 bases). CDR3 length: 13 amino acids. CDR1 and CDR2 from the germline V gene are SQVTM and ANQGSEA. Trimming removed 3 bases at V and 5 bases at J, with 10 bases between. The CDR3 loop reads CSVDRGGTGELFF. In DNA, the CDR3 is TGCAGCGTTGACAGGGGCGGAACCGGGGAGCTGTTTTTT.

The chain is built from TRBV7-9 and TRBJ1-5; TRBD1 might be the D (5 bases). CDR1 and CDR2 (germline): SEHNR, FQNEAQ (reference sequence). Deletions cut 1 base from V and 7 bases from J, with 11 bases between. This CDR3 is built from 14 residues. This chain's CDR3 is CASSLGPGKQPQHF. For the CDR3, the DNA is TGTGCCAGCAGCTTAGGTCCAGGGAAGCAGCCCCAGCATTTT. The full variable domain, its missing parts supplied by reference TRBV7-9 and TRBJ1-5, is DTGVSQNPRHKITKRGQNVTFRCDPISEHNRLYWYRQTLGQGPEFLTYFQNEAQLEKSRLLSDRFSAERPKGSFSTLEIQRTEQGDSAMYLCASSLGPGKQPQHFGDGTRLSIL.

This sequence joins TRBV29-1 and TRBJ1-3, with 9 bases fitting TRBD1. V lost 4 bases, J lost 2 bases, and 9 bases stayed unmatched. The germline gives CDR1 SQVTM, CDR2 ANQGSEA. There are 16 residues in the CDR3. The CDR3 nucleotides read TGCAGCGTTGCGGGCTGGGACAGGGAGCCTGGAAACACCATATATTTT. Amino acids: CSVAGWDREPGNTIYF.

The CDR3, as DNA: TGTGCCACCAGCAGAAGTCGGACAAGCGGGGAGCTGTTTTTT. It codes for CATSRSRTSGELFF. V gene TRBV15 combines with J gene TRBJ2-2; perhaps TRBD1 as D (5 bases). The CDR3 extends over 14 amino acids. CDR1 and CDR2 from the germline V gene are LNHNV and YYDKDF (reference sequence). Trimming took off 2 bases at V and 7 bases at J, with 11 bases between the two ends. Looking up the rest from reference TRBV15 and TRBJ2-2 gives the full variable domain: DAMVIQNPRYQVTQFGKPVTLSCSQTLNHNVMYWYQQKSSQAPKLLFHYYDKDFNNEADTPDNFQSRRPNTSFCFLDIRSPGLGDTAMYLCATSRSRTSGELFFGEGSRLTVL.

CDR3 DNA: TGTGCCACCAGCAGAGAAGGGGGACTAGCGGGAGGCCGAGAGACCCAGTACTTC. Its translation is CATSREGGLAGGRETQYF. The chain combines TRBV15 with TRBJ2-5; TRBD2 matches 15 bases. This CDR3 region has 18 residues. Trimming removed 0 bases from V and 4 bases from J; junction bases left unmatched: 6. CDR1 is LNHNV, CDR2 YYDKDF, per germline (reference sequence).

This chain uses TRBV2 with TRBJ2-3; D is ambiguous. Germline V lookup: CDR1 SNHLY, CDR2 FYNNEI. This CDR3 has 14 residues. Trimming took 6 bases from V and 0 from J, leaving 10 bases between them. Written as DNA, the CDR3 is TGTGCCAGCAGCTATCTAACTAGCACAGATACGCAGTATTTT. It codes for CASSYLTSTDTQYF. The whole variable domain, filled in from reference TRBV2 and TRBJ2-3, reads EPEVTQTPSHQVTQMGQEVILRCVPISNHLYFYWYRQILGQKVEFLVSFYNNEISEKSEIFDDQFSVERPDGSNFTLKIRSTKLEDSAMYFCASSYLTSTDTQYFGPGTRLTVL.

The chain uses TRBV7-6 and TRBJ1-2; TRBD1 agrees at 8 bases. Trimming took 0 bases from V and 8 from J; bases not matched to a gene: 2. This CDR3 comprises 13 residues. Germline assignment: CDR1 SGHVS and CDR2 FNYEAQ. CDR3 protein: CASSLAQGEGYTF. DNA for the CDR3: TGTGCCAGCAGCTTAGCACAGGGGGAAGGCTACACCTTC.

Only one count was recorded for this clone. The chain links TRBV23-1 to TRBJ2-2, with TRBD2 as a possible D gene (5 bases). TRBV23-1 is reported as an ORF; its role is uncertain. The CDR3 is 15 residues long. Deletions cut 10 bases from V and 6 bases from J, with 21 bases between. This chain's CDR3 is CATQSTGGSAGELFF. In DNA form, the CDR3 reads TGCGCCACACAGTCTACTGGTGGGAGCGCCGGGGAGCTGTTTTTT.